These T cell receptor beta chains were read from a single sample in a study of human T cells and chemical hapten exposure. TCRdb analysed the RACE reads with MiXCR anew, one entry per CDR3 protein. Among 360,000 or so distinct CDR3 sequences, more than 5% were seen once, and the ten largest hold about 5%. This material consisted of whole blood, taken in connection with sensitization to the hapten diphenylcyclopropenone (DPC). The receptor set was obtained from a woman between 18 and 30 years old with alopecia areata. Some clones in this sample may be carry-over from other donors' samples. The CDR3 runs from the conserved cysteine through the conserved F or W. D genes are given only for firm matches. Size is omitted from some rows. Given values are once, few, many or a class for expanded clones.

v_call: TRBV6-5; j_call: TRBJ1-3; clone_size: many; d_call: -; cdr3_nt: TGTGCCAGCAGTTACTCAACCTCTGGAAACACCATATATTTT; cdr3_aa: CASSYSTSGNTIYF
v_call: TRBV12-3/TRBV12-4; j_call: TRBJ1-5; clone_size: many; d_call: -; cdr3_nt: TGTGCCAGCAGTTTCAGGGGACAATATCAGCCCCAGCATTTT; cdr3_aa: CASSFRGQYQPQHF
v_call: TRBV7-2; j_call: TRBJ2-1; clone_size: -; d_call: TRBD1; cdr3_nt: TGTGCCAGCAGAGGACAGGGGGATAATGAGCAGTTCTTC; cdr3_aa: CASRGQGDNEQFF
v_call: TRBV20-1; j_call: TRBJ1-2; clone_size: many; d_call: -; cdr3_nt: TGCAGTGCTCCAGGCCCTTATGGCTACACCTTC; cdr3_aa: CSAPGPYGYTF
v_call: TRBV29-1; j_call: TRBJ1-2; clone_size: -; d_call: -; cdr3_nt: TGCAGCGTACTACGACAGTCCTATGGCTACACCTTC; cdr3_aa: CSVLRQSYGYTF
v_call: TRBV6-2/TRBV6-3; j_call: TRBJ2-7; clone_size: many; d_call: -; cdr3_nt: TGTGCCAGCAGTTACTGGAGTGGTTGGGACTTC; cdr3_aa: CASSYWSGWDF
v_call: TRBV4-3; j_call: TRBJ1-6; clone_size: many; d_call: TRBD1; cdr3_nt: TGCGCCAGCAGCCAAGGCGACGGACAGGGTAATTCACCCCTCCACTTT; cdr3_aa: CASSQGDGQGNSPLHF
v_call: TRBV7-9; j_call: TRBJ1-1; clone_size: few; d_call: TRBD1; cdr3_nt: TGTGCCAGCAGCTTAGCGGACAGGGGACAGGGAGCTTTCTTT; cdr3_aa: CASSLADRGQGAFF
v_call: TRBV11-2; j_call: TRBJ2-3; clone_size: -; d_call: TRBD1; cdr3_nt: TGTGCCAGCAGCTTAGCAGGGACAGGGATCGCAGATACGCAGTATTTT; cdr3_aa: CASSLAGTGIADTQYF
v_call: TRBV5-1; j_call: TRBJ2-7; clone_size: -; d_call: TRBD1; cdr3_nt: TGCGCCAGCAACCGGGACAGGGGGGCATACGAGCAGTACTTC; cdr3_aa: CASNRDRGAYEQYF
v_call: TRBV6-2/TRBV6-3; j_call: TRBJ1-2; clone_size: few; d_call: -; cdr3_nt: TGTGCCAGCAGTTACCTAAACTGGGGCTACACCTTC; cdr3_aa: CASSYLNWGYTF
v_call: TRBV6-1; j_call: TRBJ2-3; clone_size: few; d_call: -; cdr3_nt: TGTGCCAGCAGTGAAAGGACTACCACAGATACGCAGTATTTT; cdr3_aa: CASSERTTTDTQYF
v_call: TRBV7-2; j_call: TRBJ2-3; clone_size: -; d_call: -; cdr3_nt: TGTGCCAGCAGCTCGGGACCCACAGATTCGCAGTATTTT; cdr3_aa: CASSSGPTDSQYF
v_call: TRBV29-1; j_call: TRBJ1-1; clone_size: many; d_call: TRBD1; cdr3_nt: TGCAGCGTTGATAAGGGACAGGGCCACCAGAACACTGAAGCTTTCTTT; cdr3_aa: CSVDKGQGHQNTEAFF
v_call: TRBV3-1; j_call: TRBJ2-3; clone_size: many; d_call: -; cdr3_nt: TGTGCCAGCAGCCAAGACACAGATACGCAGTATTTT; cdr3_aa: CASSQDTDTQYF
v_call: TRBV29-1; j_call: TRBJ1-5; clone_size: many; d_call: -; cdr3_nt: TGCAGCGTTGTGTGGGATAGCAATCAGCCCCAGCATTTT; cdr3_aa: CSVVWDSNQPQHF
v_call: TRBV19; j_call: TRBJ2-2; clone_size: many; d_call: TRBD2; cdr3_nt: TGTGCCAGTAGTTCCCCGGGACTAGCGGGGGGCTCCAACACCGGGGAGCTGTTTTTT; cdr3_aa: CASSSPGLAGGSNTGELFF
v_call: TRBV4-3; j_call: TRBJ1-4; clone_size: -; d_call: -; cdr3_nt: TGCGCCAGCAGCCAGGCCCCACCGGGGGCAACTAATGAAAAACTGTTTTTT; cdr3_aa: CASSQAPPGATNEKLFF
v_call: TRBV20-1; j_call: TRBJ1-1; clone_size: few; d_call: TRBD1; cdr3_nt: TGCAGAGAGGACAGGGGGATGAACACTGAAGCTTTCTTT; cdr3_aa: CREDRGMNTEAFF
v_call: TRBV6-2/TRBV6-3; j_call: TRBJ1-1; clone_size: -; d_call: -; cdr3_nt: TGTGCCAGCAGTTACCCATCCGGGACCGGCACTGAAGCTTTCTTT; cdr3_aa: CASSYPSGTGTEAFF
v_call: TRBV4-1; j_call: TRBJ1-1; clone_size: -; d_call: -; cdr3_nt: TGCGCCAGCAGCCTCCATACCCAGGGAGGCACTGAAGCTTTCTTT; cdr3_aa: CASSLHTQGGTEAFF
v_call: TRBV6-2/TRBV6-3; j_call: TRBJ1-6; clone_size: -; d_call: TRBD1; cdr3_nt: TGTGCCAGCAGCGCCTACCCGCAGGGGGCAGCTAATTCACCCCTCCACTTT; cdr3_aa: CASSAYPQGAANSPLHF
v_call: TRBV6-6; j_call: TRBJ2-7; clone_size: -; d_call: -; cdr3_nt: TGTGCCAGCAGTTACAAGGGACCCGGAGCCTACGAGCAGTACTTC; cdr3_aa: CASSYKGPGAYEQYF
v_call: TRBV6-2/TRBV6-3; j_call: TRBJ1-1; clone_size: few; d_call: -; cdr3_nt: TGTGCCAGCAGTACCGGAACTGAAGCTTTCTTT; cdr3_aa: CASSTGTEAFF
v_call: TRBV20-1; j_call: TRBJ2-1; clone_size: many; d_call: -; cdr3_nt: TGCAGTGCTAGAGACCCCCTCGAGGGGGAGCAGTTCTTC; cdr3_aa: CSARDPLEGEQFF
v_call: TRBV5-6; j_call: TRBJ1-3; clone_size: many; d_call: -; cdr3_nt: TGTGCCAGCAGCTTGGCGCGGAGCTCTGGAAACACCATATATTTT; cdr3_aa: CASSLARSSGNTIYF
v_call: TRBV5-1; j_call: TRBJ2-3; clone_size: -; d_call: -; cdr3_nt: TGCGCCAGCAGCTGGCAGGACACAGATACGCAGTATTTT; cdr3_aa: CASSWQDTDTQYF
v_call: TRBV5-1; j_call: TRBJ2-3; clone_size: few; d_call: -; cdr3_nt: TGCGCCAGCACCCCGGAGCAGTATTTT; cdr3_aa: CASTPEQYF
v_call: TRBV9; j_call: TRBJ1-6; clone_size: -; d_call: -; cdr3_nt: TGTGCCAGCGGGTCCTATAATTCACCCCTCCACTTT; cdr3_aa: CASGSYNSPLHF
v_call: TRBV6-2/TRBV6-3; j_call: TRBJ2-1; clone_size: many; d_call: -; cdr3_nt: TGTGCCAGCAGTCGGGACAGCGGGCTTCCTGAGCAGTTCTTC; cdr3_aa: CASSRDSGLPEQFF
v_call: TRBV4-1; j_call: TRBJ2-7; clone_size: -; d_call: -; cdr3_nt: TGCGCCAGCAGGGGGGGTTTAAGGGAGGACGAGCAGTACTTC; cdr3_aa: CASRGGLREDEQYF
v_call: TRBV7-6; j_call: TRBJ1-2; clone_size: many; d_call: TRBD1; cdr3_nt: TGTGCCAGCAGCTTGGACACAGGGGGCGATGGCTACACCTTC; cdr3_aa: CASSLDTGGDGYTF